These 18 T cell receptor beta chains share one sample of origin, sequenced in a study of T cell repertoires and HLA-DP antigens. Their cognate antigens are unknown. TCRdb's table, derived via immunoSEQ multiplex PCR, lists solely in-frame clones and lacks some. The data hold about 73,000 clones, with around 80% observed a single time. Sequenced sample: CD4+ T cells from PBMCs. Receptors originate from a man aged 60 to 75 in good health and CMV-seronegative.

The J gene is TRBJ2-5, the V gene TRBV7-2; 12 nucleotides match TRBD2. CDR1 and CDR2 from the germline V gene are SGHTA and FQGNSA. With V trimmed by 4 bases and J by 5 bases, 11 bases remained unmatched. The CDR3 contains 17 residues. The CDR3 DNA reads as TGTGCCAGCAGCTCTTCTAGCGGGAGGGCCTTGGGGGAGACCCAGTACTTC. Translating gives CASSSSSGRALGETQYF.

For the CDR3, the DNA is TGTGCCAGCAGCCAGCAGCGGGGTAACTACAATGAGCAGTTCTTC. Translation: CASSQQRGNYNEQFF. This chain joins TRBV4-2 and TRBJ2-1; 7 bases are shared with TRBD2. The CDR3 has 15 amino acids. Germline assignment: CDR1 LGHNA and CDR2 YNFKEQ. V dropped 3 bases and J dropped 3; count of bases not matched to a gene: 5.

This chain joins TRBV6-4 and TRBJ2-1; 8 bases line up with TRBD2. V lost 9 bases to trimming and J lost 8 bases; unmatched junction nucleotides: 9. The germline CDR1 and CDR2 sequences are MRHNA and SNTAGT. The CDR3 is 13 residues long. The CDR3 is CASGRTSSHEQFF. The CDR3 DNA sequence: TGTGCCAGTGGACGGACTAGCAGTCATGAGCAGTTCTTC.

This chain uses TRBV4-2 with TRBJ2-3; 9 positions match TRBD2. The J segment lost 6 bases and the V segment lost 1 base, leaving 8 bases of the junction unmatched. The CDR3 totals 16 residues. Germline lookup yields CDR1 LGHNA and CDR2 YNFKEQ. The CDR3 reads CASSQAGGRALDTQYF. The CDR3 DNA reads TGTGCCAGCAGCCAAGCGGGCGGGAGGGCCTTGGATACGCAGTATTTT.

This chain uses TRBV19 with TRBJ1-1; TRBD1 is a possible D gene (5 bases). The germline CDR1 and CDR2 sequences are LNHDA and SQIVND (reference sequence). The CDR3 loop spans 14 amino acids. Deletions cut 7 bases from V and 0 bases from J, with 12 bases between. CDR3 region: CASMQGWMNTEAFF. The DNA of the CDR3 is TGTGCCAGTATGCAGGGATGGATGAACACTGAAGCTTTCTTT.

This clone was detected only a few times. The rearrangement joins TRBV18 to TRBJ1-1; D uncertain. The CDR3 sequence is 14 residues long. Trimming left V 0 bases short and J 4 bases short, with 9 bases between. Germline V gives CDR1 KGHSH, CDR2 LQKENI. The CDR3 bases are TGTGCCAGCTCACCACCCTCGACGAGCACTGAAGCTTTCTTT. Translated, it gives CASSPPSTSTEAFF.

This chain uses TRBV6-1 with TRBJ2-5; TRBD1 is a possible D gene (6 bases). Germline V gives CDR1 MNHNS, CDR2 SASEGT. The ends were cut back, 10 bases at V and 3 bases at J, with 12 bases in the middle. This CDR3 comprises 12 residues. The CDR3 spells CAISAGEETQYF. The DNA of the CDR3 is TGTGCCATTTCGGCAGGGGAAGAGACCCAGTACTTC.

The chain couples TRBV5-6 to TRBJ1-1, with D perhaps TRBD1 (5 bases). Trimming took off 6 bases at V and 2 bases at J, with 11 bases between the two ends. The CDR3 runs 13 residues. The germline V gene has CDR1 SGHDT and CDR2 YYEEEE. The CDR3, as DNA: TGTGCCAGCACTTCGGGACGTAACACTGAAGCTTTCTTT. Its protein product is CASTSGRNTEAFF.

This clone was detected once. The J gene is TRBJ2-7, the V gene TRBV7-2, with 9 bases matching TRBD2. CDR1 is SGHTA and CDR2 is FQGNSA in the germline V gene. Trimming removed 0 bases from V and 0 bases from J; junction bases left unmatched: 9. The CDR3 loop spans 18 amino acids. The CDR3 bases are TGTGCCAGCAGCTTAGCCCCTCTGGGGCGGGGGGGCTCCTACGAGCAGTACTTC. Its protein product is CASSLAPLGRGGSYEQYF.

This clone was seen only once. This chain joins TRBV7-2 and TRBJ1-3; no reliable D call. Germline V gene lookup returns CDR1 SGHTA and CDR2 FQGNSA. The V end lost 3 bases, the J end lost 0 bases, and 9 bases lay between the germline ends. The CDR3 runs to 15 residues. The CDR3 here is CASSFDRSSGNTIYF. CDR3 DNA sequence: TGTGCCAGCAGCTTTGACCGGAGCTCTGGAAACACCATATATTTT.

This clone has just one count. The CDR3 protein is CASSLTRGQPQHF. The CDR3 bases are TGTGCCAGCAGCTTAACGAGAGGCCAGCCCCAGCATTTT. This sequence joins TRBV7-3 and TRBJ1-5; no firm D call. The V end was cut by 0 bases, the J end by 7 bases, with 7 bases between. The CDR3 spans 13 residues. Germline-derived CDR1 and CDR2 are SGHTA and FQGTGA.

This chain links TRBV5-6 with TRBJ1-4, with 7 bases aligning to TRBD1. Germline values: CDR1 SGHDT, CDR2 YYEEEE. The J segment lost 5 bases and the V segment lost 6 bases, leaving 7 bases of the junction unmatched. CDR3 length: 14 residues. The CDR3 DNA reads as TGTGCCAGCAACCTGGGACAGCGAAATGAAAAACTGTTTTTT. It encodes CASNLGQRNEKLFF.

This chain connects TRBV30 to TRBJ1-5, with D unresolved. The CDR3 contains 13 residues. The germline CDR1 and CDR2 sequences are GTSNPN and SVGIG (reference sequence). Trimming removed 2 bases from V and 5 bases from J, with 10 bases in between. The CDR3 region has the DNA TGTGCCTGGAGTAAAAAGGGTGATCAGCCCCAGCATTTT. It is translated as CAWSKKGDQPQHF.

CDR3 nucleotide sequence: TGTGCCAGCTCACCGACTAGCGGGGGAACCTACAATGAGCAGTTCTTC. Protein sequence: CASSPTSGGTYNEQFF. V usage is TRBV18 and J usage is TRBJ2-1; 12 nucleotides line up with TRBD2. The J segment lost 2 bases and the V segment lost 3 bases, leaving 2 bases of the junction unmatched. Per germline, CDR1 KGHSH and CDR2 LQKENI. The CDR3 is 16 amino acids. Supplemented by reference TRBV18 and TRBJ2-1, the full variable domain reads NAGVMQNPRHLVRRRGQEARLRCSPMKGHSHVYWYRQLPEEGLKFMVYLQKENIIDESGMPKERFSAEFPKEGPSILRIQQVVRGDSAAYFCASSPTSGGTYNEQFFGPGTRLTVL.

The DNA for the CDR3 is TGCGCCAGCAGCCAAGTCGTGGGGGGCGATCAGCCCCAGCATTTT. Translated: CASSQVVGGDQPQHF. The chain carries TRBV4-3 and TRBJ1-5; D is perhaps TRBD1 (6 bases). Germline V gene sequence: CDR1 LGHNA, CDR2 YSLEER. V lost 1 base to trimming and J lost 5 bases, with 12 bases between them. This CDR3 spans 15 amino acids.

The J gene is TRBJ1-1, the V gene TRBV28; tentatively, D is TRBD1 (5 bases). The CDR3 extends over 11 amino acids. Between the trimmed V and J ends, which lost 3 bases and 6 bases, there was a span of 5 bases. Germline CDR1 reads MDHEN; CDR2 reads SYDVKM. CDR3 coding DNA: TGTGCCAGCAGTTTGGGGGCTGAAGCTTTCTTT. Encoded protein: CASSLGAEAFF. The entire variable domain, with the rest obtained from reference TRBV28 and TRBJ1-1, is as follows: DVKVTQSSRYLVKRTGEKVFLECVQDMDHENMFWYRQDPGLGLRLIYFSYDVKMKEKGDIPEGYSVSREKKERFSLILESASTNQTSMYLCASSLGAEAFFGQGTRLTVV.

V is TRBV30 and J is TRBJ1-6, with 9 positions matching TRBD1. CDR3 length: 14 amino acids. The junction had 5 bases not matched to a gene; V was cut back by 0 bases and J by 11 bases. Germline values: CDR1 GTSNPN, CDR2 SVGIG (reference sequence). CDR3 nucleotide sequence: TGTGCCTGGAGTGTCCGGGACAGGGAACCACCCCTCCACTTT. It codes for CAWSVRDREPPLHF.

The chain links TRBV28 to TRBJ2-5; TRBD2 aligns across 8 bases. V was clipped by 7 bases and J by 3 bases; unmatched bases: 4. There are 13 residues in the CDR3. From germline, CDR1 is MDHEN and CDR2 SYDVKM. CDR3 nucleotides: TGTGCCAGCACCCCCGGGGGGGAAGAGACCCAGTACTTC. Amino acid sequence: CASTPGGEETQYF.